A selection of T cell receptor beta chains follows, all from one sample in a study of T-cell reconstitution after alpha-beta-depleted transplantation in children. TCRdb recomputed calls from the PCR reads with MiXCR, one row per CDR3 protein. This repertoire shows approximately 400,000 distinct CDR3 sequences, about a tenth found once; its top ten account for roughly 6%. The sample was PBMCs from the stem cell graft donor, taken from the stem cell graft. These receptors all stem from a human donor who donated a stem cell graft to a child with acute myeloid leukemia. The conserved cysteine and the conserved F or W are not part of the CDR3 here. Each record gives: V gene, D gene, CDR3 protein. A D gene is named only where the DNA matches it firmly.

V: TRBV6-5
D: NA
CDR3: ASSYVGGNEQF

V: TRBV20-1
D: NA
CDR3: SARGNNEQF

V: TRBV9
D: NA
CDR3: ASSVGNRDQT

V: TRBV29-1
D: TRBD2
CDR3: SVEGLAGGPPDTQY

V: TRBV12-3/TRBV12-4
D: NA
CDR3: ASSYRLGETQY

V: TRBV20-1
D: NA
CDR3: SAELGTSYGYT

V: TRBV29-1
D: TRBD2
CDR3: SVEGGGAYEQF

V: TRBV11-1
D: TRBD2
CDR3: ASSLAGLAGGTSYNEQF

V: TRBV6-4
D: NA
CDR3: ASSEQGSNYNEQF

V: TRBV5-6
D: NA
CDR3: ASSLSGELF

V: TRBV10-3
D: TRBD1
CDR3: ATLRDSSYEQY

V: TRBV20-1
D: NA
CDR3: SAGRYLTYEQY

V: TRBV30
D: NA
CDR3: AWEYQGQETQY

V: TRBV6-5
D: NA
CDR3: ASSSSGTTSSGANVLT

V: TRBV18
D: NA
CDR3: ASSLLRDLTREQF

V: TRBV5-5
D: NA
CDR3: ASSWSAGNTEAF

V: TRBV15
D: TRBD1
CDR3: ATSKGQGQLNEQF

V: TRBV7-2
D: TRBD1
CDR3: ASSLATAGGTNTGELF

V: TRBV15
D: NA
CDR3: ATSRRFSYEQY

V: TRBV4-1
D: NA
CDR3: ASSQDEAATGELF

V: TRBV20-1
D: NA
CDR3: SARPPGWNEQF

V: TRBV12-3/TRBV12-4
D: NA
CDR3: ASSQGTNTGELF

V: TRBV7-2
D: NA
CDR3: ASSLVGGDSNQPQH

V: TRBV9
D: NA
CDR3: ASSVVRTKGLNTEAF

V: TRBV9
D: NA
CDR3: ASSALGGGADTQY

V: TRBV29-1
D: TRBD2
CDR3: SVSRTSDNEQF

V: TRBV7-9
D: NA
CDR3: ASRRPPTGGANVLT

V: TRBV7-9
D: NA
CDR3: ASSLEEGMRPYEQY

V: TRBV20-1
D: TRBD1
CDR3: SASQDREAF

V: TRBV6-2/TRBV6-3
D: NA
CDR3: ASSIGGGGFNEQF

V: TRBV6-1
D: NA
CDR3: ASNSGVRTEAF

V: TRBV7-2
D: TRBD1
CDR3: ASSLIQGAGNEQF

V: TRBV10-2
D: NA
CDR3: ASRRRTYEQY

V: TRBV7-9
D: NA
CDR3: ASSLEGFRGYGNTIY

V: TRBV4-1
D: NA
CDR3: ASSQARNQPQH

V: TRBV4-1
D: TRBD1
CDR3: ASSQPDRGQETQY

V: TRBV24-1
D: TRBD1
CDR3: ATSDPPGQENSDTQY

V: TRBV6-2/TRBV6-3
D: TRBD2
CDR3: ASSYGGRRSQQY

V: TRBV12-3/TRBV12-4
D: NA
CDR3: ASSPLWAGAGGELF

V: TRBV9
D: TRBD1
CDR3: ASSVWPQGQNYGYT

V: TRBV6-5
D: TRBD2
CDR3: ASSLTGGTFSYEQY

V: TRBV10-3
D: NA
CDR3: AISQPSANEQF

V: TRBV20-1
D: NA
CDR3: SALDNRGGDEQF

V: TRBV20-1
D: TRBD1
CDR3: SARIQDRGLNNEQF

V: TRBV5-1
D: NA
CDR3: ASRELAGTDTQY

V: TRBV12-3/TRBV12-4
D: NA
CDR3: ASSLGWQGGSETQY

V: TRBV24-1
D: NA
CDR3: ATSDLQMGEVRQKETQY

V: TRBV5-5
D: NA
CDR3: ASSWGQILNTEAF

V: TRBV29-1
D: NA
CDR3: SVGLVRENIQY